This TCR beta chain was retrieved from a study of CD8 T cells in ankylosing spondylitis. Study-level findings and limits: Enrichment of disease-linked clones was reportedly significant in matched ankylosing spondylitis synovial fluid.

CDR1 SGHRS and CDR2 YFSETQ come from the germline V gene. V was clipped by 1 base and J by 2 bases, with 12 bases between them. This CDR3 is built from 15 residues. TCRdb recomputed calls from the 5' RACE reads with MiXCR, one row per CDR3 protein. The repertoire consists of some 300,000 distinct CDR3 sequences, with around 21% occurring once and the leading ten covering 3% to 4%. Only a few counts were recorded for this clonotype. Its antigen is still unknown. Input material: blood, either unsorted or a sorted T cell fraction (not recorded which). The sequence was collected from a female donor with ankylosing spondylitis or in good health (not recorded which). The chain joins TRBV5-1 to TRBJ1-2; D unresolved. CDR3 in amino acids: CASSLLEGRNYGYTF. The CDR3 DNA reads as TGCGCCAGCAGCTTGTTAGAAGGGAGGAACTATGGCTACACCTTC. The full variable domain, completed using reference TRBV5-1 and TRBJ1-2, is KAGVTQTPRYLIKTRGQQVTLSCSPISGHRSVSWYQQTPGQGLQFLFEYFSETQRNKGNFPGRFSGRQFSNSRSEMNVSTLELGDSALYLCASSLLEGRNYGYTFGSGTRLTVV.